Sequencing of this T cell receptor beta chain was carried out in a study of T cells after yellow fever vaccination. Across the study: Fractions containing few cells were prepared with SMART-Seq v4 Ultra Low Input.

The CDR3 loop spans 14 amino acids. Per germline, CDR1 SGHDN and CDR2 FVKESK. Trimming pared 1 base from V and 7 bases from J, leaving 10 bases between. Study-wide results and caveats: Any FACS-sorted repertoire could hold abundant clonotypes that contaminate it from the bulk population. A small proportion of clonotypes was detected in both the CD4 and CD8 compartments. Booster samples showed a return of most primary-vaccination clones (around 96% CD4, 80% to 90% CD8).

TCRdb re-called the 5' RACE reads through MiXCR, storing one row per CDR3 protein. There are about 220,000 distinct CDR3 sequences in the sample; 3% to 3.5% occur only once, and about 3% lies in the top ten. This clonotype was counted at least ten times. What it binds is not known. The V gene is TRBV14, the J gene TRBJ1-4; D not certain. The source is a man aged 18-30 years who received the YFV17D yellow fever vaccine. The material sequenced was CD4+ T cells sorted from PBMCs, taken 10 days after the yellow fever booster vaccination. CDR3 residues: CASSQGTPGEKLFF. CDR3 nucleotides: TGTGCCAGCAGCCAAGGGACCCCAGGTGAAAAACTGTTTTTT.